The 19 T cell receptor beta chains reported below all come from one sample, sequenced in a study of blood T cell repertoires in COVID-19 (dated by TCRdb to 2020 to 2021). The library was obtained by the immunoSEQ multiplex PCR assay. Not all clones reach the TCRdb copy of this immuneACCESS table, which keeps in-frame sequences only. Checked studies attribute under half of the gap to unresolved V genes and leave the rest unexplained. For this sample the table gives about 42,000 clones, of which under 90% were detected only once. The ten biggest clones cover 0.3% to 0.5% of the sample. Sequences were obtained from peripheral blood. These receptors came from a human donor in a cohort sampled during active COVID-19.

This rearrangement joins TRBV5-8 to TRBJ1-1; D unclear. The germline gives CDR1 SGHTS, CDR2 YDEGEE. The ends were cut back, 5 bases at V and 4 bases at J, with 15 bases in the middle. This CDR3 has 14 residues. DNA of the CDR3: TGTGCCAGCAGGGCCGGGATGGGGTCCACTGAAGCTTTCTTT. This codes for CASRAGMGSTEAFF.

This chain links TRBV7-9 with TRBJ2-7, with 9 bases matching TRBD1. With V trimmed by 2 bases and J by 6 bases, 5 bases remained unmatched. This CDR3 is built from 14 residues. The germline CDR1 and CDR2 sequences are SEHNR and FQNEAQ (reference sequence). The CDR3 DNA reads as TGTGCCAGCAGCTTAACCGGGACAGGGTCCGAGCAGTACTTC. Protein product: CASSLTGTGSEQYF.

The chain is built from TRBV12-3 or TRBV12-4 and TRBJ1-1; D not certain. The CDR3 is 13 amino acids. With 2 bases removed from V and 5 bases from J, the gap between germline ends came to 9 bases. CDR3 DNA: TGTGCCAGCAGTTTAACAGTCGAGACTGAAGCTTTCTTT. It codes for CASSLTVETEAFF.

The chain couples TRBV11-2 to TRBJ2-7; perhaps TRBD2 as D (7 bases). Between the trimmed V and J ends, which lost 3 bases and 3 bases, there was a span of 21 bases. Germline V gene data show CDR1 as SGHAT and CDR2 as FQNNGV. CDR3 length: 17 residues. This chain's CDR3 is CASSFDGFGGGIYEQYF. DNA of the CDR3: TGTGCCAGCAGCTTCGATGGATTTGGCGGGGGCATCTACGAGCAGTACTTC.

CDR3 region: CASSTPQVLAYEQYF. The CDR3 nucleotides read TGTGCCAGCAGTACCCCACAGGTCCTCGCCTACGAGCAGTACTTC. This chain joins TRBV27 and TRBJ2-7, with a tentative D call TRBD1 (5 bases). The CDR3 runs to 15 residues. The V and J ends lost 5 bases and 2 bases respectively, with 16 bases between them. Per germline, CDR1 MNHEY and CDR2 SMNVEV (reference sequence).

This rearrangement joins TRBV29-1 to TRBJ2-6; no definite D call. Trimming shortened V by 6 bases and J by 0 bases, and 12 bases separated the two germline ends. From germline, CDR1 is SQVTM and CDR2 ANQGSEA. The CDR3 is 15 residues long. The chain's CDR3 is CSVWARTSGANVLTF. CDR3 nucleotide sequence: TGCAGCGTGTGGGCCCGTACCTCTGGGGCCAACGTCCTGACTTTC. Full variable domain (missing parts from reference TRBV29-1 and TRBJ2-6): SAVISQKPSRDICQRGTSLTIQCQVDSQVTMMFWYRQQPGQSLTLIATANQGSEATYESGFVIDKFPISRPNLTFSTLTVSNMSPEDSSIYLCSVWARTSGANVLTFGAGSRLTVL.

This clone was recorded a few times. The chain links TRBV9 to TRBJ1-6, with TRBD1 identical over 8 bases. The CDR3 is 17 residues long. Germline lookup yields CDR1 SGDLS and CDR2 YYNGEE. J lost 9 bases, V lost 0 bases, and 11 bases had no gene match. The CDR3 sequence: CASSVDAEQGAGSPLHF. The CDR3 DNA reads TGTGCCAGCAGCGTAGACGCTGAGCAGGGGGCTGGTTCACCCCTCCACTTT.

This chain uses TRBV4-1 with TRBJ1-4; the D gene is possibly TRBD1 (6 bases). V lost 2 bases and J 2 bases, leaving 9 bases between the germline ends. The germline gives CDR1 MGHRA, CDR2 YSYEKL. The CDR3 is 15 amino acids. CDR3 DNA: TGCGCCAGCAGCCAAACAAGGGGGACTAATGAAAAACTGTTTTTT. This encodes CASSQTRGTNEKLFF.

V is TRBV6-5 and J is TRBJ1-2; possibly TRBD1 for D (6 bases). Germline V gene lookup returns CDR1 MNHEY and CDR2 SVGAGI. V was cut by 6 bases and J by 4 bases, with 12 bases left in between. This CDR3 has 13 amino acids. CDR3 DNA sequence: TGTGCCAGCAGCTCCGACAGGTCCTATGGCTACACCTTC. This codes for CASSSDRSYGYTF.

As concerns this clone: An end of the junction differs from the germline gene, which may be a read error. The chain combines TRBV24-1 with TRBJ1-1; D is perhaps TRBD1 (6 bases). Germline lookup yields CDR1 KGHDR and CDR2 SFDVKD. This CDR3 is 12 amino acids long. CDR3 in DNA: TGTGCCTCCAGGGGCCCGAACACTGAAGCTTTCTTT. Its protein is CASRGPNTEAFF.

The chain employs TRBV6-2 or TRBV6-3 and TRBJ1-6; TRBD1 aligns across 9 bases. In germline, CDR1 is MNHEY, CDR2 SVGEGT. V was pared by 0 bases and J by 10 bases, with 7 bases of the junction left unmatched. CDR3 length equals 16 residues. As DNA, the CDR3 is TGTGCCAGCAGTTACTCCGGGACAGGGAGGAGGTCACCCCTCCACTTT. As protein: CASSYSGTGRRSPLHF.

The count of this clone is one. The V call is TRBV4-3, the J call TRBJ1-6; TRBD1 matches at 10 bases. Germline CDR1 LGHNA, CDR2 YSLEER. The CDR3 is 15 amino acids. Unmatched junction bases numbered 3, after V lost 3 bases and J lost 7 bases. DNA for the CDR3: TGCGCCAGCAGCCAGGGGACAGGGGCCAATTCACCCCTCCACTTT. Protein: CASSQGTGANSPLHF.

J is TRBJ1-2 and V is TRBV27; a weak D match, TRBD1 (5 bases). This CDR3 is built from 15 residues. Trimming removed 6 bases from V and 4 bases from J, with 18 bases in between. The germline CDR1 and CDR2 sequences are MNHEY and SMNVEV (reference sequence). For the CDR3, the DNA is TGTGCCAGCAGCCTGGATCAGGGAGGCCTCTATGGCTACACCTTC. Translation gives CASSLDQGGLYGYTF.

CDR3 amino acids: CASSLTGNQPQHF. The CDR3, as DNA: TGTGCCAGCAGCCTGACAGGGAATCAGCCCCAGCATTTT. The chain links TRBV11-2 to TRBJ1-5, with TRBD1 matching over 7 bases. The CDR3 loop spans 13 amino acids. V shed 5 bases, J shed 4 bases, and the junction held 2 bases outside the gene matches. Germline V lookup: CDR1 SGHAT, CDR2 FQNNGV.

The sample holds one count of this clone. The chain joins TRBV5-5 to TRBJ2-5, with D perhaps matching TRBD1 (6 bases). This CDR3 contains 14 residues. From germline, CDR1 is SGHKS and CDR2 YYEKEE (reference sequence). Trimming pared 3 bases from V and 5 bases from J, leaving 14 bases between. CDR3 DNA: TGTGCCAGCAGCTCCCTGGGACAACTGGAGACCCAGTACTTC. Translation gives CASSSLGQLETQYF.

The V and J genes are TRBV11-3 and TRBJ2-7; 10 nucleotides align to TRBD1. The CDR3 extends over 16 amino acids. Trimming removed 1 base from V and 3 bases from J; junction bases left unmatched: 6. Germline assignment: CDR1 SGHNT and CDR2 YENEEA. The CDR3 region has the DNA TGTGCCAGCAGCTTAGTTGGCCGGGACAGGGGCTACGAGCAGTACTTC. Translating it yields CASSLVGRDRGYEQYF.

The genes are TRBV10-3 and TRBJ1-4, with 7 bases aligning to TRBD1. The CDR3 runs to 14 residues. Trimming took 6 bases from V and 4 from J; bases not matched to a gene: 5. Germline CDR1 ENHRY, CDR2 SYGVKD. The CDR3 spells CAISAGQNNEKLFF. The CDR3 bases are TGTGCCATCAGCGCGGGACAGAATAATGAAAAACTGTTTTTT.

This clone has only one observation. The chain combines TRBV4-1 with TRBJ1-2; tentatively, D is TRBD1 (5 bases). Germline lookup yields CDR1 MGHRA and CDR2 YSYEKL. Deletions cut 1 base from V and 4 bases from J, with 10 bases between. The length of the CDR3 is 14 residues. CDR3 sequence reads: CASSQGGGSYGYTF. In DNA, the CDR3 is TGCGCCAGCAGCCAAGGGGGGGGAAGCTATGGCTACACCTTC.

This chain connects TRBV6-5 to TRBJ1-4, with TRBD1 identical over 11 bases. The ends lost 5 bases at V and 8 bases at J; junction bases unmatched: 4. CDR1 MNHEY and CDR2 SVGAGI come from the germline V gene. The length of the CDR3 is 14 residues. DNA of the CDR3: TGTGCCAGCAGTAGGACAGGGGGCGAGGAAAAACTGTTTTTT. This codes for CASSRTGGEEKLFF.